This T cell receptor (beta chain) was recorded in a study of T cell repertoires in cytomegalovirus infection. Study-wide background: Shared public TCR beta signatures pointed to both CMV infection and a matching HLA type. The study, taken as a whole, reports: Carriage of CMV together with the relevant HLA was identifiable through cumulative public TCR beta family frequency. Dominating the ex vivo response were HLA-C-restricted CMV-specific TCR beta clonotypes.

A few counts support this clonotype. As yet, its antigen is unknown. CDR1 is MNHNS, CDR2 SASEGT, per germline. The CDR3 is 14 amino acids. The junction had 5 bases not matched to a gene; V was cut back by 6 bases and J by 1 base. A single record per CDR3 protein comes from TCRdb applying MiXCR to the reads. The sample includes fewer than 250,000 distinct CDR3 sequences, roughly an eighth of them seen just once. The V gene is TRBV6-1, the J gene TRBJ1-2; 7 bases fit TRBD1. Sequenced: PBMCs. This TCR was recovered from a human donor in good health (CMV status not recorded). Some clones in this sample may be carry-over from other donors' samples. For the CDR3, the DNA is TGTGCCAGCAGACCGGGACAGATTAACTATGGCTACACCTTC. Amino acid sequence: CASRPGQINYGYTF.